Listed below are T cell receptor beta chains from one sample, sequenced in a study of cytomegalovirus exposure and HLA in healthy donors. The method was immunoSEQ multiplex PCR; TCRdb's version includes in-frame clones alone and lacks a portion of them. The table has over 100,000 clones, approximately 10% seen once. Source material: PBMCs. Receptor source: a woman between 40 and 55 years old in good health and CMV-seropositive. CDR3s include the opening cysteine and the closing phenylalanine or tryptophan. The D gene is left open where the match is weak. A clone size is listed for some rows: how often the clone was seen (once, few, many), or a class if it is expanded.

CDR3,DNA,V,D,length,size,J
CASSFRGSGANVLTF,TGTGCCAGCAGCTTTCGAGGGTCCGGGGCCAACGTCCTGACTTTC,TRBV7-9,NA,15,few,TRBJ2-6
CARRGQGYTF,TGTGCCAGAAGGGGCCAGGGCTACACCTTC,TRBV6-4,NA,10,few,TRBJ1-2
CASSHRDRVNEQYF,TGTGCCAGCTCTCACCGGGACAGGGTTAACGAGCAGTACTTC,TRBV18,TRBD1,14,NA,TRBJ2-7
CASSLRDRGSSPLHF,TGCGCCAGCAGCCTTCGGGACAGGGGGTCCTCACCCCTCCACTTT,TRBV4-3,TRBD1,15,NA,TRBJ1-6
CASSIQGFSNQPQHF,TGTGCCAGCAGCATACAGGGTTTTAGCAATCAGCCCCAGCATTTT,TRBV5-8,NA,15,many,TRBJ1-5
CASSDPNRGHTEAFF,TGCGCCAGCAGCGACCCAAACAGGGGGCACACTGAAGCTTTCTTT,TRBV5-1,TRBD1,15,NA,TRBJ1-1
CASSWTGGQPQHF,TGCGCCAGCAGCTGGACAGGGGGTCAGCCCCAGCATTTT,TRBV5-1,TRBD1,13,few,TRBJ1-5
CASSSPGETEAFF,TGCGCCAGCAGCTCCCCAGGGGAAACTGAAGCTTTCTTT,TRBV5-1,NA,13,NA,TRBJ1-1
CASSQRQPGLFNEKLFF,TGTGCCAGCAGCCAACGTCAACCGGGACTGTTTAATGAAAAACTGTTTTTT,TRBV14,NA,17,NA,TRBJ1-4
CASSFFGGGTYEQYF,TGTGCCAGCAGTTTTTTTGGGGGGGGGACCTACGAGCAGTACTTC,TRBV27,TRBD2,15,few,TRBJ2-7
CASSLDPGLNYEQYF,TGCGCCAGCAGCTTGGACCCAGGACTAAACTACGAGCAGTACTTC,TRBV5-1,NA,15,few,TRBJ2-7
CASSLSGANVLTF,TGTGCCAGCAGTCTCTCTGGGGCCAACGTCCTGACTTTC,TRBV6-5,NA,13,NA,TRBJ2-6
CAIRGGSMNTEAFF,TGTGCCATCCGGGGGGGATCCATGAACACTGAAGCTTTCTTT,TRBV10-3,NA,14,few,TRBJ1-1
CASSLGTQANYGYTF,TGTGCCAGCAGCTTGGGGACTCAAGCTAACTATGGCTACACCTTC,TRBV5-5,NA,15,NA,TRBJ1-2
CASKDLGQGGRYEQYF,TGTGCCAGCAAAGACCTGGGGCAGGGCGGACGCTACGAGCAGTACTTC,TRBV11-2,NA,16,NA,TRBJ2-7
CASSRTGRNTEAFF,TGTGCCAGCAGCCGGACAGGGCGGAACACTGAAGCTTTCTTT,TRBV11-3,TRBD1,14,few,TRBJ1-1
CASSPYEAGSNYEQYF,TGCGCCAGCAGCCCGTATGAGGCGGGCTCAAACTACGAGCAGTACTTC,TRBV5-1,NA,16,few,TRBJ2-7
CASSDPGQMNTEAFF,TGTGCCAGCAGTGACCCGGGACAGATGAACACTGAAGCTTTCTTT,TRBV2,TRBD1,15,NA,TRBJ1-1
CASSEQAGTDTQYF,TGTGCCAGCAGTGAGCAGGCTGGCACAGATACGCAGTATTTT,TRBV6-4,NA,14,few,TRBJ2-3
CASSARQGGTDTQYF,TGCGCCAGCAGCGCTCGACAGGGTGGTACAGATACGCAGTATTTT,TRBV4-1,TRBD1,15,few,TRBJ2-3
CASSSGDRGQETQYF,TGTGCCAGCAGCTCCGGGGACAGGGGCCAAGAGACCCAGTACTTC,TRBV7-9,TRBD1,15,NA,TRBJ2-5
CASSEFPGQGATNYGYTF,TGTGCCAGCAGTGAATTCCCGGGACAGGGGGCAACTAACTATGGCTACACCTTC,TRBV6-1,TRBD1,18,NA,TRBJ1-2
CASSSLQGAGDNEQFF,TGCGCCAGCAGCTCATTGCAGGGGGCAGGGGACAATGAGCAGTTCTTC,TRBV5-1,TRBD1,16,many,TRBJ2-1
CASRETGKDNSPLHF,TGTGCCAGCAGGGAGACAGGGAAGGATAATTCACCCCTCCACTTT,TRBV2,TRBD1,15,NA,TRBJ1-6
CATSGGTGELFF,TGTGCCACCAGCGGGGGGACCGGGGAGCTGTTTTTT,TRBV15,NA,12,few,TRBJ2-2
CASSLGPNRASGNTIYF,TGTGCCAGCAGCTTGGGACCCAACAGGGCCTCTGGAAACACCATATATTTT,TRBV5-5,NA,17,few,TRBJ1-3
CASSQGGDRPYGYTF,TGTGCCAGCTCTCAAGGGGGTGACAGGCCTTATGGCTACACCTTC,TRBV9,NA,15,NA,TRBJ1-2
CASSLGGGTEAFF,TGCGCCAGCAGCTTGGGAGGGGGCACTGAAGCTTTCTTT,TRBV5-1,NA,13,few,TRBJ1-1
CSVEDPTARSETQYF,TGCAGCGTTGAAGACCCGACAGCACGGAGTGAGACCCAGTACTTC,TRBV29-1,NA,15,few,TRBJ2-5
CASSSSGGRETQYF,TGTGCCAGCAGTTCTAGCGGGGGGCGGGAGACCCAGTACTTC,TRBV6-6,TRBD2,14,few,TRBJ2-5
CASSALRSNEQFF,TGTGCCAGCAGCGCCTTGCGGAGTAATGAGCAGTTCTTC,TRBV7-7,NA,13,NA,TRBJ2-1